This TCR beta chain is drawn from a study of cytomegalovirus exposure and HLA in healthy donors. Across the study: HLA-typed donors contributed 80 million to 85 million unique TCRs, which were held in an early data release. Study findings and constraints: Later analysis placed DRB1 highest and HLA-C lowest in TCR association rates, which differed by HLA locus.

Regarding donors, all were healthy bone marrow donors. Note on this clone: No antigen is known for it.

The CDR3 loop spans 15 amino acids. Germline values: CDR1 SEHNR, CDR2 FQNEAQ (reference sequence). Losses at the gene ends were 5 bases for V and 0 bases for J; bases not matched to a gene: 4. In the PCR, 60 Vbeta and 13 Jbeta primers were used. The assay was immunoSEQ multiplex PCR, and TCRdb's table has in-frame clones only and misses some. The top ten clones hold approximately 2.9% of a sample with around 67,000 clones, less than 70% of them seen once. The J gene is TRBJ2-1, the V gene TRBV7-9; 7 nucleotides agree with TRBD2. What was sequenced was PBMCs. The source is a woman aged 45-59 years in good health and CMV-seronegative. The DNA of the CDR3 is TGTGCCAGCAGCGAACGGACTAGCTCCTACAATGAGCAGTTCTTC. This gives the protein CASSERTSSYNEQFF.